The clone carrying this T cell receptor (beta chain) was detected only a few times. Its antigen is currently unknown. The data originate from a study of T-cell reconstitution after alpha-beta-depleted transplantation in children. Study findings and constraints: After one year, T-cell counts and TCRbeta diversity mostly came from new T cells.

CDR1 is SQVTM, CDR2 ANQGSEA, per germline. There are 15 residues in the CDR3. With 0 bases removed from V and 0 bases from J, the gap between germline ends came to 12 bases. TCRbeta library construction was performed incorporating unique molecular identifiers. Each CDR3 protein is one row after TCRdb ran MiXCR on the PCR reads. Of approximately 630,000 distinct CDR3 sequences detected, over 10% appear once; the ten largest clones hold 0.79%. This TCR was sampled from a girl aged 2-10 years with congenital amegakaryocytic thrombocytopenia, due to receive a stem cell transplant. The chain carries TRBV29-1 and TRBJ2-7, with D possibly TRBD1 on 6 matching bases. Sequenced material: PBMCs, taken before TCRalphabeta/CD19-depleted stem cell transplant. The CDR3 coding sequence is TGCAGCGTTGAAGAAGGGGGAGCCCCCTCCTACGAGCAGTACTTC. It translates to CSVEEGGAPSYEQYF.